The 7 T cell receptor beta chains in this list originate from one sample, sequenced in a study of human T cells and chemical hapten exposure. Indicated time point: patch test 1, 2 weeks after DPC sensitization. Treatment in this sample: therapeutic diphenylcyclopropenone sensitization with weekly scalp DPC. TCRdb called the RACE reads again in MiXCR, with one record for every CDR3 protein. Of some 79,000 distinct CDR3 sequences listed, 7% to 8% are singletons. This specimen was whole blood, taken in connection with sensitization to the hapten diphenylcyclopropenone (DPC). The receptor source for this set is a young woman with alopecia areata. Some clones in this sample may be carry-over from other donors' samples.

The rearrangement links TRBV7-6 to TRBJ1-3, with a tentative D call TRBD1 (5 bases). V was trimmed by 1 base and J by 6 bases, leaving 13 bases between them. The length of the CDR3 is 15 residues. Germline V gene sequence: CDR1 SGHVS, CDR2 FNYEAQ. The CDR3 protein is CASSLVGGKENTIYF. The CDR3 region has the DNA TGTGCCAGCAGCTTAGTCGGGGGAAAAGAAAACACCATATATTTT.

V gene TRBV29-1 combines with J gene TRBJ1-1; no clear D gene. Germline CDR1 is SQVTM and CDR2 is ANQGSEA. The CDR3 extends over 12 amino acids. Trimming removed 3 bases from V and 6 bases from J, with 11 bases in between. CDR3 amino acids: CSVDREVSEAFF. The CDR3 coding sequence is TGCAGCGTTGATCGGGAGGTCTCTGAAGCTTTCTTT.

This clonotype was counted a few times. This chain links TRBV7-8 with TRBJ2-5; D is unclear. Germline values: CDR1 SGHVS, CDR2 FQNEAQ. The ends were cut back, 1 base at V and 2 bases at J, with 8 bases in the middle. This CDR3 has 14 residues. CDR3 region: CASSLVKVQETQYF. CDR3 bases: TGTGCCAGCAGCTTAGTGAAGGTACAAGAGACCCAGTACTTC. The full variable domain, rest sourced from reference TRBV7-8 and TRBJ2-5, is GAGVSQSPRYKVAKRGQDVALRCDPISGHVSLFWYQQALGQGPEFLTYFQNEAQLDKSGLPSDRFFAERPEGSVSTLKIQRTQQEDSAVYLCASSLVKVQETQYFGPGTRLLVL.

This clonotype was seen many times. This rearrangement joins TRBV2 to TRBJ2-3, with 8 bases lining up with TRBD2. This CDR3 comprises 16 residues. Losses at the gene ends were 4 bases for V and 6 bases for J; bases not matched to a gene: 12. Germline V CDR1 and CDR2: SNHLY, FYNNEI. CDR3: CASSGMAGGGLDTQYF. The CDR3 region has the DNA TGTGCCAGCAGTGGGATGGCGGGGGGCGGGTTGGATACGCAGTATTTT.

This clonotype appeared many times. V and J are TRBV29-1 and TRBJ1-2, with 7 bases fitting TRBD1. Per the germline V gene, CDR1 is SQVTM and CDR2 is ANQGSEA. V lost 3 bases to trimming and J lost 6 bases; unmatched junction nucleotides: 7. There are 13 residues in the CDR3. The CDR3 protein is CSVDESGTDGYTF. The CDR3 DNA follows: TGCAGCGTTGATGAATCGGGGACAGATGGCTACACCTTC. The whole variable domain, remainder taken from reference TRBV29-1 and TRBJ1-2, is SAVISQKPSRDICQRGTSLTIQCQVDSQVTMMFWYRQQPGQSLTLIATANQGSEATYESGFVIDKFPISRPNLTFSTLTVSNMSPEDSSIYLCSVDESGTDGYTFGSGTRLTVV.

The J gene is TRBJ2-1, the V gene TRBV12-3 or TRBV12-4; unclear D gene. The CDR3 extends over 11 amino acids. V was cut by 4 bases and J by 13 bases, with 11 bases left in between. The CDR3 bases are TGTGCCAGCAGTTCCCTCCCATTTCAGTTCTTC. It translates to CASSSLPFQFF.

There are a few counts of this clonotype. The chain recombines TRBV6-1 with TRBJ1-1, with 11 bases fitting TRBD1. The V gene end was trimmed by 6 bases and the J gene end by 8 bases; junction bases not matched to a gene: 5. Looked up from germline, CDR1 is MNHNS and CDR2 is SASEGT. The CDR3 contains 13 residues. In DNA form, the CDR3 reads TGTGCCAGCAGCCGGGACAGGGGGGCAGAAGCTTTCTTT. Its translation: CASSRDRGAEAFF.